The rows below give T cell receptor beta chains drawn from one sample of a study of blood T cell repertoires in COVID-19. Using immunoSEQ multiplex PCR, the repertoire was profiled, and TCRdb retains in-frame clones only, with some absent. The data hold 440,000 or so clones, with about 91% observed a single time. Source material: peripheral blood. These TCRs come from a woman in her thirties or forties with COVID-19, enrolled during active disease. CDR3s include the opening cysteine and the closing phenylalanine or tryptophan. Fields, in order: V gene, J gene, CDR3 protein.

V gene: TRBV28; J gene: TRBJ2-7; CDR3 protein: CASSPPGSYEQYF
V gene: TRBV6-1; J gene: TRBJ1-6; CDR3 protein: CASSDGSRGRNSPLHF
V gene: TRBV6-5; J gene: TRBJ2-7; CDR3 protein: CASRGGGYEQYF
V gene: TRBV6-4; J gene: TRBJ1-1; CDR3 protein: CASSVDRGTEAFF
V gene: TRBV19; J gene: TRBJ2-4; CDR3 protein: CASSSRGGAGVKNIQYF
V gene: TRBV7-9; J gene: TRBJ1-1; CDR3 protein: CASSLVTTRAFF
V gene: TRBV5-1; J gene: TRBJ1-6; CDR3 protein: CASSPGTGTASPLHF
V gene: TRBV7-9; J gene: TRBJ2-1; CDR3 protein: CASSLVGQDDEQFF
V gene: TRBV28; J gene: TRBJ1-1; CDR3 protein: CASTTSYWNTEAFF
V gene: TRBV6-2/TRBV6-3; J gene: TRBJ1-6; CDR3 protein: CASSPWTANSPLHF
V gene: TRBV6-6; J gene: TRBJ1-2; CDR3 protein: CASSRDSYGYTF
V gene: TRBV7-2; J gene: TRBJ2-1; CDR3 protein: CASTEAGASYNEQFF
V gene: TRBV7-2; J gene: TRBJ2-3; CDR3 protein: CASSTTSGLSTDTQYF